The 20 T cell receptor beta chains given below trace back to one sample, sequenced in a study of blood T cell repertoires in COVID-19 (dated by TCRdb to about 2020). Library construction relied on the immunoSEQ multiplex PCR assay. Entries here come from immuneACCESS through TCRdb and include only in-frame sequences with V and J called. Some clones fail to appear in such tables; in the studies checked, an unresolved V gene covers under half of the shortfall, and the cause of the remainder is unknown. Counted in this sample were 130,000 to 150,000 clones; less than 85% of them appeared once. Roughly 10% of the sample belongs to the ten largest clones. What was sequenced was peripheral blood. The receptors originated from a woman older than 75 in a cohort sampled during active or convalescent COVID-19.

The V and J genes are TRBV19 and TRBJ1-2, with TRBD1 matching over 7 bases. The CDR3 length is 15 residues. J lost 4 bases, V lost 4 bases, and 9 bases had no gene match. CDR1 is LNHDA, CDR2 SQIVND, per germline (reference sequence). CDR3 protein: CASSTPGQYIYGYTF. In DNA, the CDR3 is TGTGCCAGTAGTACCCCGGGACAGTACATCTATGGCTACACCTTC.

The chain recombines TRBV9 with TRBJ1-2; no clear D gene. The CDR3 has 14 amino acids. Trimming took 4 bases from V and 3 from J, leaving 13 bases between them. Germline V CDR1 and CDR2: SGDLS, YYNGEE. The CDR3 DNA follows: TGTGCCAGCAGCAAGCGGGTGATCGACTATGGCTACACCTTC. Encoded protein: CASSKRVIDYGYTF. The whole variable domain, filled in from reference TRBV9 and TRBJ1-2, reads DSGVTQTPKHLITATGQRVTLRCSPRSGDLSVYWYQQSLDQGLQFLIQYYNGEERAKGNILERFSAQQFPDLHSELNLSSLELGDSALYFCASSKRVIDYGYTFGSGTRLTVV.

The V call is TRBV9, the J call TRBJ2-3; 9 bases align to TRBD2. With V trimmed by 0 bases and J by 0 bases, 11 bases remained unmatched. This CDR3 is 19 amino acids long. Germline V gene data show CDR1 as SGDLS and CDR2 as YYNGEE. This chain's CDR3 is CASSVGDGGGAGSTDTQYF. CDR3 coding DNA: TGTGCCAGCAGCGTAGGAGACGGCGGGGGGGCCGGAAGCACAGATACGCAGTATTTT.

V is TRBV6-6 and J is TRBJ1-1, with 7 bases aligning to TRBD1. After removal of 5 bases from V and 1 base from J, the junction contained 10 bases not matched to a gene. The CDR3 is 16 amino acids. Germline values: CDR1 MNHNY, CDR2 SVGAGI (reference sequence). The CDR3 here is CASSKKGGAGNTEAFF. CDR3 nucleotide sequence: TGTGCCAGCAGTAAAAAAGGGGGCGCCGGGAACACTGAAGCTTTCTTT.

V is TRBV5-1 and J is TRBJ1-1; D possibly corresponds to TRBD1 (6 bases). V shed 4 bases and J shed 10 bases, with 17 bases lying between them. The CDR3 loop spans 13 amino acids. The germline gives CDR1 SGHRS, CDR2 YFSETQ. The CDR3 region has the DNA TGCGCCAGCAGCACGGGACAACATAAGGGAGCTTTCTTT. The encoded protein is CASSTGQHKGAFF.

The V and J genes are TRBV5-1 and TRBJ2-2; no reliable D call. Trimming removed 3 bases at V and 4 bases at J, with 10 bases between. Per the germline V gene, CDR1 is SGHRS and CDR2 is YFSETQ. This CDR3 has 14 residues. The CDR3 sequence: CASSWSSSTGELFF. CDR3 in DNA: TGCGCCAGCAGCTGGTCTAGTTCCACCGGGGAGCTGTTTTTT.

V and J are TRBV7-3 and TRBJ2-1; 8 bases map to TRBD2. The V gene's germline CDR1 is SGHTA and CDR2 FQGTGA. This CDR3 is 16 amino acids long. With V trimmed by 4 bases and J by 4 bases, 9 bases remained unmatched. CDR3 in DNA: TGTGCCAGCAGCTCTCAGAGCGGGGGTGTTTACAATGAGCAGTTCTTC. Residues: CASSSQSGGVYNEQFF.

The CDR3 here is CASADRGVYTF. The DNA for the CDR3 is TGTGCCAGCGCTGACAGGGGGGTATACACCTTC. The chain employs TRBV6-5 and TRBJ1-2, with TRBD1 identical over 9 bases. The CDR3 is 11 residues long. V was clipped by 8 bases and J by 11 bases; unmatched bases: 6. Germline assignment: CDR1 MNHEY and CDR2 SVGAGI.

The gene calls are TRBV7-9 and TRBJ1-1; no clear D gene. The V end lost 6 bases, the J end lost 1 base, and 9 bases lay between the germline ends. There are 13 residues in the CDR3. The germline CDR1 and CDR2 sequences are SEHNR and FQNEAQ (reference sequence). CDR3 amino acids: CASRFGPNTEAFF. For the CDR3, the DNA is TGTGCCAGCAGATTTGGCCCGAACACTGAAGCTTTCTTT.

The chain links TRBV28 to TRBJ2-7; no definite D call. Trimming removed 4 bases at V and 5 bases at J, with 9 bases between. The CDR3 length is 12 residues. Germline assignment: CDR1 MDHEN and CDR2 SYDVKM. CDR3 in DNA: TGTGCCAGCAGTTCGTCCCGTGACGAGCAGTACGTC. Residues: CASSSSRDEQYV.

The genes are TRBV9 and TRBJ1-1; possible D gene TRBD1, 6 bases. CDR3 length: 12 residues. The V gene's germline CDR1 is SGDLS and CDR2 YYNGEE. The V end was cut by 7 bases, the J end by 3 bases, with 10 bases between. CDR3 sequence reads: CASGRTDTEAFF. The DNA for the CDR3 is TGTGCCAGCGGTCGGACAGACACTGAAGCTTTCTTT.

This CDR3 is CASSVDQDWTGELFF. The CDR3 coding sequence is TGTGCCAGCAGCGTAGATCAGGATTGGACCGGGGAGCTGTTTTTT. The rearrangement uses TRBV9 and TRBJ2-2; D not resolved. CDR1 and CDR2 from the germline V gene are SGDLS and YYNGEE. There are 15 residues in the CDR3. Trimming left V 0 bases short and J 5 bases short, with 11 bases between.

This clone was seen once. The rearrangement uses TRBV19 and TRBJ1-3, with D unclear. There are 13 residues in the CDR3. Germline V CDR1 and CDR2: LNHDA, SQIVND (reference sequence). The CDR3 spells CASVAGSGNTIYF. The DNA for the CDR3 is TGTGCTTCCGTAGCGGGATCCGGAAACACCATATATTTT.

V gene TRBV28 combines with J gene TRBJ2-3; 9 bases map to TRBD2. Per germline, CDR1 MDHEN and CDR2 SYDVKM. V gave up 4 bases and J gave up 8 bases; unmatched junction bases: 10. The CDR3 contains 15 residues. CDR3 sequence: CASSYLAGALATQYF. CDR3 bases: TGTGCCAGCAGTTATTTAGCGGGGGCCCTTGCTACGCAGTATTTT.

The chain couples TRBV5-1 to TRBJ2-5, with 10 bases that match TRBD2. Germline V gene data show CDR1 as SGHRS and CDR2 as YFSETQ. This CDR3 region has 17 residues. After removal of 4 bases from V and 5 bases from J, the junction contained 14 bases not matched to a gene. The CDR3 protein is CASSLRAGGLREETQYF. The CDR3 region has the DNA TGCGCCAGCAGCCTCCGAGCGGGGGGGTTAAGGGAGGAGACCCAGTACTTC. The whole variable domain, filled in from reference TRBV5-1 and TRBJ2-5, reads KAGVTQTPRYLIKTRGQQVTLSCSPISGHRSVSWYQQTPGQGLQFLFEYFSETQRNKGNFPGRFSGRQFSNSRSEMNVSTLELGDSALYLCASSLRAGGLREETQYFGPGTRLLVL.

This clone came up once. The gene calls are TRBV5-6 and TRBJ1-5, with 7 nucleotides matching TRBD1. CDR1 and CDR2 from the germline V gene are SGHDT and YYEEEE. The length of the CDR3 is 15 residues. The ends lost 0 bases at V and 3 bases at J; junction bases unmatched: 3. CDR3 sequence reads: CASSLDRGDNQPQHF. The CDR3 DNA reads as TGTGCCAGCAGCTTGGACAGGGGTGACAATCAGCCCCAGCATTTT.

The V and J genes are TRBV5-6 and TRBJ1-2; 7 nucleotides agree with TRBD1. This CDR3 spans 14 amino acids. The germline gives CDR1 SGHDT, CDR2 YYEEEE. The ends lost 0 bases at V and 7 bases at J; junction bases unmatched: 6. This chain's CDR3 is CASSLGYRGGGYTF. DNA for the CDR3: TGTGCCAGCAGCTTGGGGTACAGGGGTGGTGGCTACACCTTC.

This chain joins TRBV2 and TRBJ1-2; 7 bases are a match to TRBD1. CDR1 SNHLY and CDR2 FYNNEI come from the germline V gene. J was trimmed by 0 bases and V by 7 bases; bases with no gene match: 5. This CDR3 contains 14 residues. The CDR3 spells CASTTQGTNYGYTF. CDR3 nucleotides: TGTGCCAGCACCACACAGGGGACTAACTATGGCTACACCTTC.

The chain uses TRBV6-5 and TRBJ1-2; 7 positions agree with TRBD1. With V trimmed by 2 bases and J by 8 bases, 8 bases remained unmatched. This CDR3 contains 14 residues. Germline V gives CDR1 MNHEY, CDR2 SVGAGI. The CDR3 nucleotides are TGTGCCAGCAGTTACCTGACAGGGTTCAACGGCTACACCTTC. Amino acids: CASSYLTGFNGYTF.

The J gene is TRBJ1-5, the V gene TRBV19; TRBD1 aligns across 8 bases. The CDR3 extends over 13 amino acids. In germline, CDR1 is LNHDA, CDR2 SQIVND (reference sequence). V gave up 6 bases and J gave up 7 bases; unmatched junction bases: 5. DNA for the CDR3: TGTGCCAGTAGGGACAGGGCTTCCCAGCCCCAGCATTTT. Translation gives CASRDRASQPQHF.